The 24 T cell receptor beta chains presented below share a single source sample, sequenced in a study of graft-versus-host responses after intestinal transplantation (dated by TCRdb to the early 2020s). Library method: the immunoSEQ multiplex PCR assay. TCRdb limited this immuneACCESS table to in-frame rearrangements with V and J called. A share of clones is missing; checked studies link under half to unresolved V genes, and the rest is unexplained. For this sample the table gives roughly 13,000 clones, of which about 88% were detected only once. The ten largest clonotypes hold approximately 8.6% of the sample. Source: PBMCs, taken 306 days after intestinal transplant. The receptors originated from a human patient who received an intestinal transplant, so some T cells may come from the graft donor.

This sequence joins TRBV15 and TRBJ1-1, with 8 bases aligning to TRBD1. The germline V gene has CDR1 LNHNV and CDR2 YYDKDF (reference sequence). With 1 base clipped from V and 2 bases from J, the junction kept 6 bases outside the gene matches. The length of the CDR3 is 16 residues. CDR3 in DNA: TGTGCCACCAGCAGAGGGGCGCAGGGGGCTAACACTGAAGCTTTCTTT. This encodes CATSRGAQGANTEAFF.

The chain joins TRBV7-2 to TRBJ1-5; D unclear. V was trimmed by 5 bases and J by 2 bases, leaving 4 bases between them. The length of the CDR3 is 12 residues. Germline V gene data show CDR1 as SGHTA and CDR2 as FQGNSA. CDR3 region: CASSHGNQPQHF. CDR3 DNA sequence: TGTGCCAGCAGCCATGGCAATCAGCCCCAGCATTTT.

The gene calls are TRBV19 and TRBJ2-3; D unclear. V gave up 10 bases and J gave up 8 bases, with 13 bases separating them. Germline V gives CDR1 LNHDA, CDR2 SQIVND (reference sequence). The CDR3 sequence is 11 residues long. The CDR3 DNA reads TGTGCCACCATGCTGTTGGGTACGCAGTATTTT. Encoded protein: CATMLLGTQYF. Full variable domain (rest looked up from reference TRBV19 and TRBJ2-3): DGGITQSPKYLFRKEGQNVTLSCEQNLNHDAMYWYRQDPGQGLRLIYYSQIVNDFQKGDIAEGYSVSREKKESFPLTVTSAQKNPTAFYLCATMLLGTQYFGPGTRLTVL.

The V call is TRBV5-6, the J call TRBJ2-3; D is uncertain. V shed 4 bases and J shed 0 bases, with 6 bases lying between them. Germline V gene lookup returns CDR1 SGHDT and CDR2 YYEEEE. This CDR3 comprises 13 residues. The DNA for the CDR3 is TGTGCCAGCAGCACTACTAGCACAGATACGCAGTATTTT. Encoded protein: CASSTTSTDTQYF.

The chain has TRBV4-1 and TRBJ2-5; perhaps D is TRBD1 or TRBD2 (5 bases each). The CDR3 consists of 15 residues. The germline V and J ends were trimmed by 3 bases and 5 bases, with 16 bases remaining between them. Germline loops: CDR1 MGHRA, CDR2 YSYEKL. CDR3 coding DNA: TGCGCCAGCAGCCAGAGGGGCCTTAAGGGCGAGACCCAGTACTTC. Its translation: CASSQRGLKGETQYF.

This chain connects TRBV28 to TRBJ1-2; 8 bases line up with TRBD1. J was trimmed by 4 bases and V by 4 bases; bases with no gene match: 11. The CDR3 is 16 amino acids. Germline-derived CDR1 and CDR2 are MDHEN and SYDVKM. In DNA, the CDR3 is TGTGCCAGCAGTTCGTACAGGGGGGCCCTCGGCTATGGCTACACCTTC. The encoded protein is CASSSYRGALGYGYTF.

This CDR3 reads CASSTTTEAFF. CDR3 bases: TGTGCCAGCAGTACGACCACTGAAGCTTTCTTT. The chain carries TRBV6-5 and TRBJ1-1; the D is unclear. Looked up from germline, CDR1 is MNHEY and CDR2 is SVGAGI. V dropped 5 bases and J dropped 4 bases, with 5 bases sitting between them. This CDR3 has 11 amino acids.

The rearrangement joins TRBV15 to TRBJ2-3; D gene unclear. This CDR3 comprises 16 residues. The V end lost 0 bases, the J end lost 2 bases, and 12 bases lay between the germline ends. Germline lookup yields CDR1 LNHNV and CDR2 YYDKDF (reference sequence). CDR3 loop: CATSRDLGTLTDTQYF. As DNA, the CDR3 is TGTGCCACCAGCAGAGATCTGGGCACCCTCACAGATACGCAGTATTTT.

The gene calls are TRBV6-5 and TRBJ2-7; 7 bases are shared with TRBD2. The germline V gene has CDR1 MNHEY and CDR2 SVGAGI. This CDR3 is built from 15 residues. V lost 7 bases to trimming and J lost 3 bases; unmatched junction nucleotides: 12. This CDR3 reads CASTFYGLVLYEQYF. The CDR3 nucleotides are TGTGCCAGCACTTTCTATGGACTAGTCCTCTACGAGCAGTACTTC.

V and J are TRBV11-2 and TRBJ2-5, with D maybe TRBD2 (5 bases). The end of the DNA fits TRBJ2-7 better, so the J call may be wrong. Germline lookup yields CDR1 SGHAT and CDR2 FQNNGV. CDR3 length: 12 residues. The CDR3 nucleotides read TGTGCCAGCAGCTTAGTGAGGGCCGAGCAGTACTTC. Residues: CASSLVRAEQYF.

A word on this clone: A junction end diverges from the germline sequence, so it may reflect a read error. CDR3 nucleotides: TGTGCCAGCAGTGGCCTTACCGACCGGGACAGGGGTTTC. Amino acids: CASSGLTDRDRGF. The rearrangement links TRBV2 to TRBJ2-7, with TRBD1 matching 10 bases. Germline CDR1 and CDR2: SNHLY and FYNNEI. The CDR3 has 13 residues.

The chain employs TRBV7-9 and TRBJ1-2, with D unresolved. The CDR3 is 11 amino acids. The germline gives CDR1 SEHNR, CDR2 FQNEAQ (reference sequence). V lost 4 bases and J 3 bases, leaving 3 bases between the germline ends. CDR3 sequence: CASSWDYGYTF. In DNA form, the CDR3 reads TGTGCCAGCAGCTGGGACTATGGCTACACCTTC.

The J gene is TRBJ1-1, the V gene TRBV29-1, with D perhaps matching TRBD1 (6 bases). Trimming took 3 bases from V and 4 from J, leaving 6 bases between them. The CDR3 length is 11 residues. Germline V lookup: CDR1 SQVTM, CDR2 ANQGSEA. This CDR3 is CSVDRGTEAFF. Here the CDR3 DNA reads TGCAGCGTTGACAGGGGCACTGAAGCTTTCTTT. Using reference TRBV29-1 and TRBJ1-1 for the parts outside the CDR3, the full variable domain is SAVISQKPSRDICQRGTSLTIQCQVDSQVTMMFWYRQQPGQSLTLIATANQGSEATYESGFVIDKFPISRPNLTFSTLTVSNMSPEDSSIYLCSVDRGTEAFFGQGTRLTVV.

The genes are TRBV7-2 and TRBJ1-3; D gene uncertain. The CDR3 has 15 amino acids. V lost 0 bases, J lost 1 base, and 7 bases lay in between. Germline V gene lookup returns CDR1 SGHTA and CDR2 FQGNSA. In DNA, the CDR3 is TGTGCCAGCAGCTTAGCTCCAGCTTCTGGAAACACCATATATTTT. Its translation: CASSLAPASGNTIYF.

This chain connects TRBV28 to TRBJ2-5; D perhaps matches TRBD2 (5 bases). The end of the DNA is better explained by TRBJ2-7, so the J call may be wrong. Germline V CDR1 and CDR2: MDHEN, SYDVKM. This CDR3 region has 15 residues. The CDR3 loop reads CASSLRAPVSYEQYF. The CDR3 bases are TGTGCCAGCAGTTTGAGGGCCCCCGTGAGCTACGAGCAGTACTTC.

The chain combines TRBV28 with TRBJ2-7, with 8 bases matching TRBD2. The germline gives CDR1 MDHEN, CDR2 SYDVKM. J lost 5 bases, V lost 6 bases, and 6 bases had no gene match. This CDR3 contains 13 residues. The CDR3 protein is CASSAGGRNEQYF. CDR3 coding DNA: TGTGCCAGCAGCGCGGGGGGCCGAAACGAGCAGTACTTC.

The genes are TRBV19 and TRBJ1-1; 8 bases match TRBD1. The CDR3 has 17 residues. Germline assignment: CDR1 LNHDA and CDR2 SQIVND (reference sequence). Unmatched junction bases numbered 13, after V lost 2 bases and J lost 5 bases. In DNA form, the CDR3 reads TGTGCCAGTAGTATAAACCCGGCAACAGGGGGTAGGACTGAAGCTTTCTTT. Protein sequence: CASSINPATGGRTEAFF.

Here the CDR3 reads CASSLVERGERAFF. The CDR3 DNA reads TGTGCCAGCAGTTTAGTAGAGCGCGGTGAGCGGGCTTTCTTT. The chain employs TRBV28 and TRBJ1-1; D ambiguous. With 2 bases removed from V and 11 bases from J, the gap between germline ends came to 18 bases. CDR1 is MDHEN, CDR2 SYDVKM, per germline. This CDR3 is 14 amino acids long.

V usage is TRBV10-2 and J usage is TRBJ1-4; 9 bases map to TRBD1. Trimming took 6 bases from V and 3 from J; bases not matched to a gene: 2. The CDR3 covers 14 residues. The germline V gene has CDR1 WSHSY and CDR2 SAAADI. CDR3 protein: CASRGTGPNEKLFF. As DNA, the CDR3 is TGCGCCAGCAGGGGGACAGGGCCTAATGAAAAACTGTTTTTT.

The rearrangement joins TRBV7-9 to TRBJ2-5, with D possibly being TRBD2 (5 bases). The CDR3 is 14 residues long. With 1 base removed from V and 3 bases from J, the gap between germline ends came to 9 bases. Germline V lookup: CDR1 SEHNR, CDR2 FQNEAQ (reference sequence). The CDR3 nucleotides read TGTGCCAGCAGCTTAGGGGTCGGGGAAGAGACCCAGTACTTC. This encodes CASSLGVGEETQYF.

The chain is built from TRBV6-5 and TRBJ2-1; D is ambiguous. Germline loops: CDR1 MNHEY, CDR2 SVGAGI. V was clipped by 2 bases and J by 6 bases, with 11 bases between them. The CDR3 loop spans 14 amino acids. This CDR3 is CASSYPPGGNEQFF. For the CDR3, the DNA is TGTGCCAGCAGTTACCCGCCGGGCGGCAATGAGCAGTTCTTC.

Concerning this clone: At one end, the junction sequence differs from germline, possibly due to a read error. This sequence joins TRBV15 and TRBJ2-3; the D gene is possibly TRBD2 (6 bases). CDR1 and CDR2 from the germline V gene are LNHNV and YYDKDF (reference sequence). The CDR3 consists of 15 residues. The CDR3 spells CATSRDRGGTNTQYF. CDR3 nucleotides: TGTGCCACCAGCAGAGATAGGGGAGGCACAAATACGCAGTATTTT. The whole variable domain, remainder taken from reference TRBV15 and TRBJ2-3, is DAMVIQNPRYQVTQFGKPVTLSCSQTLNHNVMYWYQQKSSQAPKLLFHYYDKDFNNEADTPDNFQSRRPNTSFCFLDIRSPGLGDTAMYLCATSRDRGGTNTQYFGPGTRLTVL.

V gene TRBV19 combines with J gene TRBJ2-7; 11 bases are shared with TRBD1. This CDR3 contains 15 residues. J was trimmed by 5 bases and V by 6 bases; bases with no gene match: 9. The germline V gene has CDR1 LNHDA and CDR2 SQIVND (reference sequence). DNA of the CDR3: TGTGCCAGTAGCCCAAGGGGACAGGGGGTAGACGAGCAGTACTTC. Translated, it gives CASSPRGQGVDEQYF. The complete variable domain, with remaining parts taken from reference TRBV19 and TRBJ2-7, reads DGGITQSPKYLFRKEGQNVTLSCEQNLNHDAMYWYRQDPGQGLRLIYYSQIVNDFQKGDIAEGYSVSREKKESFPLTVTSAQKNPTAFYLCASSPRGQGVDEQYFGPGTRLTVT.

This chain links TRBV28 with TRBJ2-1; 11 bases match TRBD2. The V segment lost 6 bases and the J segment 0 bases; nucleotides outside the gene matches: 4. Germline values: CDR1 MDHEN, CDR2 SYDVKM. The CDR3 sequence is 16 residues long. The CDR3 sequence: CASSVSGRVSYNEQFF. CDR3 bases: TGTGCCAGCAGCGTTAGCGGGAGGGTCTCCTACAATGAGCAGTTCTTC.